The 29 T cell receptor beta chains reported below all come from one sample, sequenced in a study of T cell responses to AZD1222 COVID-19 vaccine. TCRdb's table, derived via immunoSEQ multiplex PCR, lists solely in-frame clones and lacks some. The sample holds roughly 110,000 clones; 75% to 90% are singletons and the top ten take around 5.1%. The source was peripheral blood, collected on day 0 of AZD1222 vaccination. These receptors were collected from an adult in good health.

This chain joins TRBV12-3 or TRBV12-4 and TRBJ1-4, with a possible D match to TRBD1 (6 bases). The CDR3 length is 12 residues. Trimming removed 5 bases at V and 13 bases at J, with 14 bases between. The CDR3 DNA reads TGTGCCAGCAGTCTCGGACAGCGAAGACTGTTTTTT. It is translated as CASSLGQRRLFF.

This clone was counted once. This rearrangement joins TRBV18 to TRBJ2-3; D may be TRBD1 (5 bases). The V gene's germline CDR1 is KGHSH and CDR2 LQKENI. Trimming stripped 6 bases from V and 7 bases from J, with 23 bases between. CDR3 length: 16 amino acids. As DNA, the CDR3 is TGTGCCAGCTCCCTTTCGGACCTCTCAGGGCGGAATACGCAGTATTTT. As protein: CASSLSDLSGRNTQYF.

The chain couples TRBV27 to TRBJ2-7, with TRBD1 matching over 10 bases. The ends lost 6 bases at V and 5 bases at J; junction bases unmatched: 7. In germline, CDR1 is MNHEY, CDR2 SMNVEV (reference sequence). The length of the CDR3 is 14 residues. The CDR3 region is CASSPRDRGNEQYF. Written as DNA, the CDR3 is TGTGCCAGCAGCCCGAGGGACAGGGGCAACGAGCAGTACTTC.

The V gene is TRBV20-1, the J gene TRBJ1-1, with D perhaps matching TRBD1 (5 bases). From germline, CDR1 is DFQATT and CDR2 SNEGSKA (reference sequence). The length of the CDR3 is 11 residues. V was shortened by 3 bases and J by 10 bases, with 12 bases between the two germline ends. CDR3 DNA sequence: TGCAGTGCTAGTTCGGACATCGGAGCTTTCTTT. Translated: CSASSDIGAFF.

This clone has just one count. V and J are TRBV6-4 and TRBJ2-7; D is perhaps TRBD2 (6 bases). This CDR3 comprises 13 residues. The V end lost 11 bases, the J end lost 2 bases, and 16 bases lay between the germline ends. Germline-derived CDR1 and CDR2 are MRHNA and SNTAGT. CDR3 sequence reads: CAAETGDAYEQYF. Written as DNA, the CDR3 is TGTGCCGCGGAGACGGGGGACGCCTACGAGCAGTACTTC.

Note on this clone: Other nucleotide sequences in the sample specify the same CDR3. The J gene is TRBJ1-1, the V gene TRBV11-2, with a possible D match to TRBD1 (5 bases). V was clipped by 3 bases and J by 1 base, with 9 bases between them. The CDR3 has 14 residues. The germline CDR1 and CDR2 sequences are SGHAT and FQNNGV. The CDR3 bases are TGTGCCAGCAGCTTTGGGCAGGGGAACACTGAAGCTTTCTTT. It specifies CASSFGQGNTEAFF.

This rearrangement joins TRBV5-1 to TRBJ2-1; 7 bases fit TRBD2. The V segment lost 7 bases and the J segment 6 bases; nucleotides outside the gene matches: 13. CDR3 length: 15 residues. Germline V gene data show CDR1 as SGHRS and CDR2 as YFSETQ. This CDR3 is CASRGSSGDRNEQFF. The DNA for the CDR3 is TGCGCCAGCCGGGGATCGAGCGGGGACCGCAATGAGCAGTTCTTC.

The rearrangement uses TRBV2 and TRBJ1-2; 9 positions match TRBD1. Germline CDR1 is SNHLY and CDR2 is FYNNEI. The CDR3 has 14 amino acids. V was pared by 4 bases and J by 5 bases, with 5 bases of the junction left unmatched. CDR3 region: CASSVGTGRYGYTF. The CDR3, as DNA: TGTGCCAGCAGTGTCGGGACAGGGAGATATGGCTACACCTTC.

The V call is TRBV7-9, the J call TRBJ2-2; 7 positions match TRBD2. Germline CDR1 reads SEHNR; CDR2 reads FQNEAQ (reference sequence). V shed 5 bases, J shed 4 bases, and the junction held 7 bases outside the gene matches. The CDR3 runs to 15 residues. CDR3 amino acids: CASSRSSGSTGELFF. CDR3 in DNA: TGTGCCAGCAGCAGATCTAGCGGAAGCACCGGGGAGCTGTTTTTT.

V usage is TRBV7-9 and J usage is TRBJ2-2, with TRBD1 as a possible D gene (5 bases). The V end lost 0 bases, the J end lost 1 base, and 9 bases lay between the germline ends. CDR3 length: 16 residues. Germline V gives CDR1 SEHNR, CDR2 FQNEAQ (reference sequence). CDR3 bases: TGTGCCAGCAGCTTAGCGCAAAGGGGGAACACCGGGGAGCTGTTTTTT. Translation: CASSLAQRGNTGELFF.

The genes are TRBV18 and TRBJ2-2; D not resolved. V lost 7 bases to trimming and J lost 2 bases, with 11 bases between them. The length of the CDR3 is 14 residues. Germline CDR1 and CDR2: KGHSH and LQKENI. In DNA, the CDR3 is TGTGCCAGCTGGGAACTAACTAACACCGGGGAGCTGTTTTTT. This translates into CASWELTNTGELFF.

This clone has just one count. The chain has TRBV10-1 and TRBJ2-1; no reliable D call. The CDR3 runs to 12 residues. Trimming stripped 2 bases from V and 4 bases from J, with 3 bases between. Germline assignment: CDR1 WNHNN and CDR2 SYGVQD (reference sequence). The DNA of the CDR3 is TGCGCCAGCAGTGAGCCATACAATGAGCAGTTCTTC. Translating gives CASSEPYNEQFF.

The CDR3 loop reads CASSISRDRSNNYGYTF. The CDR3 nucleotides read TGTGCCAGTAGTATCAGCCGGGACAGGTCAAATAACTATGGCTACACCTTC. J is TRBJ1-2 and V is TRBV19, with TRBD1 matching over 8 bases. V shed 3 bases, J shed 1 base, and the junction held 10 bases outside the gene matches. CDR1 is LNHDA and CDR2 is SQIVND in the germline V gene (reference sequence). The CDR3 is 17 amino acids.

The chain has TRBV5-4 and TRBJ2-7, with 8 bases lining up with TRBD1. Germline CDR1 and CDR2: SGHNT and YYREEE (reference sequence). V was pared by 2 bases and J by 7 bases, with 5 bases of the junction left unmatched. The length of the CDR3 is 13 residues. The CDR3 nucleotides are TGTGCCAGCAGCTTCAGGGGGCTAGGGGAGCAGTACTTC. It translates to CASSFRGLGEQYF. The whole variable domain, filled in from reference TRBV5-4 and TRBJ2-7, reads ETGVTQSPTHLIKTRGQQVTLRCSSQSGHNTVSWYQQALGQGPQFIFQYYREEENGRGNFPPRFSGLQFPNYSSELNVNALELDDSALYLCASSFRGLGEQYFGPGTRLTVT.

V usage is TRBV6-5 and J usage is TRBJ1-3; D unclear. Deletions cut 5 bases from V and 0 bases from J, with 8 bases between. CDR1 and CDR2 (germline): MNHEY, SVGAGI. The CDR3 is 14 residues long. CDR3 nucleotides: TGTGCCAGCAGTCCCAACTTCTCTGGAAACACCATATATTTT. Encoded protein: CASSPNFSGNTIYF.

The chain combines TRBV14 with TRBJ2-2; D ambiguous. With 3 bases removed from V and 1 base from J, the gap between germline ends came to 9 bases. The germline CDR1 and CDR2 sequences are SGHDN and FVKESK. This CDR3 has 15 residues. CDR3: CASSQELGNTGELFF. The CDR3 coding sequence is TGTGCCAGCAGCCAGGAATTGGGGAACACCGGGGAGCTGTTTTTT.

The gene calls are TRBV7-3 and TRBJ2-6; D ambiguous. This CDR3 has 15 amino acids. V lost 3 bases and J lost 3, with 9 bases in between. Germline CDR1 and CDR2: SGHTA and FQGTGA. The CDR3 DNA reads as TGTGCCAGCAGCTTGTTGGGATATGGGGCCAACGTCCTGACTTTC. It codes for CASSLLGYGANVLTF.

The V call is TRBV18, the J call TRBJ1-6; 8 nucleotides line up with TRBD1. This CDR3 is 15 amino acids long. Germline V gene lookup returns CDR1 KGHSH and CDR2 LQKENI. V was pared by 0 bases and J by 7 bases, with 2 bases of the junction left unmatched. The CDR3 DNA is TGTGCCAGCTCACCACCGAGGACAGGGAATTCACCCCTCCACTTT. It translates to CASSPPRTGNSPLHF.

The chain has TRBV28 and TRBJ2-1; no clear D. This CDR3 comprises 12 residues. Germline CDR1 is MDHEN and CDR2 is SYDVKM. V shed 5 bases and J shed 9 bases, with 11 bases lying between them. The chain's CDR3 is CASSRLGGEQFF. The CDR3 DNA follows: TGTGCCAGCAGTCGCCTTGGCGGTGAGCAGTTCTTC.

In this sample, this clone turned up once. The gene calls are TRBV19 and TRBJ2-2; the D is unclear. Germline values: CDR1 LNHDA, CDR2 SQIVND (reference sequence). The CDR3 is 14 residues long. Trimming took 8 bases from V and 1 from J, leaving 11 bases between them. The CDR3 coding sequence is TGTGCCAGTCGGTGGCAGGAGAACACCGGGGAGCTGTTTTTT. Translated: CASRWQENTGELFF. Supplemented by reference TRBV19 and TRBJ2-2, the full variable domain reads DGGITQSPKYLFRKEGQNVTLSCEQNLNHDAMYWYRQDPGQGLRLIYYSQIVNDFQKGDIAEGYSVSREKKESFPLTVTSAQKNPTAFYLCASRWQENTGELFFGEGSRLTVL.

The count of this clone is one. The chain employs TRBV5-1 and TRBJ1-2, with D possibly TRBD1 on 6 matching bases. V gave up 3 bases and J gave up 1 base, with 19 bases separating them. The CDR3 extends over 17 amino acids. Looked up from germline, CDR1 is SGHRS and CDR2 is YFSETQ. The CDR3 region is CASSWLQGTFINYGYTF. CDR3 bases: TGCGCCAGCAGCTGGCTGCAGGGGACCTTTATTAACTATGGCTACACCTTC.

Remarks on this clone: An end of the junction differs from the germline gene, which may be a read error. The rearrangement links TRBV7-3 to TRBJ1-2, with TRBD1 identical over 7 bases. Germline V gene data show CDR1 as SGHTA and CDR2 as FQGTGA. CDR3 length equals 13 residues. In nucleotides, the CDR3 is TGTGCCAGCAGCGTAACAGGGGATCGGGGCTACACCTTC. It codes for CASSVTGDRGYTF.

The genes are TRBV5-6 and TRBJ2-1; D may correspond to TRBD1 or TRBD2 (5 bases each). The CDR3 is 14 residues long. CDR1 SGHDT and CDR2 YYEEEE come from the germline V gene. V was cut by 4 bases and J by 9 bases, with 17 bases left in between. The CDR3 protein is CASSPARDLREQFF. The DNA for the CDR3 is TGTGCCAGCAGCCCGGCCCGGGACCTTCGTGAGCAGTTCTTC.

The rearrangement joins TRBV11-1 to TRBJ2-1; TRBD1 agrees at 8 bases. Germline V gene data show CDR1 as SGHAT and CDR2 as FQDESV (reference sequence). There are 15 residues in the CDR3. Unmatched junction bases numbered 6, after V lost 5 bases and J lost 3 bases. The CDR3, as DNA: TGTGCCAGCAGCCCCCAGGGGGCCCGCTACAATGAGCAGTTCTTC. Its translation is CASSPQGARYNEQFF.

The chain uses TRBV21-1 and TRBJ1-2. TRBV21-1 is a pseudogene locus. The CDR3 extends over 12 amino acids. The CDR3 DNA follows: TGTGCCAGCATCCCTGCGGGGGAAGGCTACACCTTC. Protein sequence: CASIPAGEGYTF.

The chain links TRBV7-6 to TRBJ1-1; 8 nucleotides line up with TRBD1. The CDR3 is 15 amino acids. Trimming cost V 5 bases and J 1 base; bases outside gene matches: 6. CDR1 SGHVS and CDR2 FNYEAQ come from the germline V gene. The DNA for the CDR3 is TGTGCCAGCAGCCCCTATCAGGGGGCGAACACTGAAGCTTTCTTT. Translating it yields CASSPYQGANTEAFF.

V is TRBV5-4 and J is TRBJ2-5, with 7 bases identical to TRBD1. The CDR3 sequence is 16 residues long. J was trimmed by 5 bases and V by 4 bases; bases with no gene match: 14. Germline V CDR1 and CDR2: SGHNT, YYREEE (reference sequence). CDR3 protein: CASSQRKTGWSETQYF. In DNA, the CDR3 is TGTGCCAGCAGCCAACGTAAGACAGGGTGGTCTGAGACCCAGTACTTC.

This CDR3 reads CATAGETNTGELFF. The CDR3, as DNA: TGCGCCACGGCGGGGGAAACGAACACCGGGGAGCTGTTTTTT. This chain links TRBV10-2 with TRBJ2-2, with 7 bases lining up with TRBD2. Germline V gives CDR1 WSHSY, CDR2 SAAADI. V lost 10 bases, J lost 0 bases, and 5 bases stayed unmatched. This CDR3 spans 14 amino acids.

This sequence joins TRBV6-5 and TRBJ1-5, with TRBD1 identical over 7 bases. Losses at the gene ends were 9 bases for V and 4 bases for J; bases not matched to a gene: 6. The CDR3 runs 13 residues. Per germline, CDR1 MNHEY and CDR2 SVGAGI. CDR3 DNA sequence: TGTGCCAGTAGAACAGGGGTAAATCAGCCCCAGCATTTT. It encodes CASRTGVNQPQHF.